This T cell receptor (beta chain) came from a study of T cells in Graves' hyperthyroidism and ophthalmopathy. Notes on the study in general: Blood shared most expanded thyroid clonotypes above 0.001. In the analysis, a 13 V-J model separated ophthalmopathy from stable hyperthyroidism.

Amplified TCR beta CDR3 regions came from RNA transcripts. Carried out on the TCR CDR3, a first-round RT-PCR used the HTBI primer set. TCRdb itself ran the multiplex PCR reads through MiXCR, one entry per CDR3 protein. In the table there are under 450,000 distinct CDR3 sequences, roughly a sixth of which are singletons. About this clonotype: Its antigen is as yet unknown.

V dropped 0 bases and J dropped 8 bases, with 5 bases sitting between them. From germline, CDR1 is LGHDT and CDR2 YNNKEL (reference sequence). CDR3 length equals 12 residues. Hyperthyroidism in the patients, aged 18 to 65, was newly diagnosed and under 2 months in duration. Patients were excluded for uncontrolled infection, other autoimmune disease, pregnancy or lactation. This TCR came from a woman aged 25-40 years with Graves' hyperthyroidism that later progressed to Graves' ophthalmopathy. The sample consisted of blood. The J gene is TRBJ2-1, the V gene TRBV3-1; no clear D. The CDR3 region is CASSQDRDEQFF. CDR3 DNA: TGTGCCAGCAGCCAAGATAGGGATGAGCAGTTCTTC.